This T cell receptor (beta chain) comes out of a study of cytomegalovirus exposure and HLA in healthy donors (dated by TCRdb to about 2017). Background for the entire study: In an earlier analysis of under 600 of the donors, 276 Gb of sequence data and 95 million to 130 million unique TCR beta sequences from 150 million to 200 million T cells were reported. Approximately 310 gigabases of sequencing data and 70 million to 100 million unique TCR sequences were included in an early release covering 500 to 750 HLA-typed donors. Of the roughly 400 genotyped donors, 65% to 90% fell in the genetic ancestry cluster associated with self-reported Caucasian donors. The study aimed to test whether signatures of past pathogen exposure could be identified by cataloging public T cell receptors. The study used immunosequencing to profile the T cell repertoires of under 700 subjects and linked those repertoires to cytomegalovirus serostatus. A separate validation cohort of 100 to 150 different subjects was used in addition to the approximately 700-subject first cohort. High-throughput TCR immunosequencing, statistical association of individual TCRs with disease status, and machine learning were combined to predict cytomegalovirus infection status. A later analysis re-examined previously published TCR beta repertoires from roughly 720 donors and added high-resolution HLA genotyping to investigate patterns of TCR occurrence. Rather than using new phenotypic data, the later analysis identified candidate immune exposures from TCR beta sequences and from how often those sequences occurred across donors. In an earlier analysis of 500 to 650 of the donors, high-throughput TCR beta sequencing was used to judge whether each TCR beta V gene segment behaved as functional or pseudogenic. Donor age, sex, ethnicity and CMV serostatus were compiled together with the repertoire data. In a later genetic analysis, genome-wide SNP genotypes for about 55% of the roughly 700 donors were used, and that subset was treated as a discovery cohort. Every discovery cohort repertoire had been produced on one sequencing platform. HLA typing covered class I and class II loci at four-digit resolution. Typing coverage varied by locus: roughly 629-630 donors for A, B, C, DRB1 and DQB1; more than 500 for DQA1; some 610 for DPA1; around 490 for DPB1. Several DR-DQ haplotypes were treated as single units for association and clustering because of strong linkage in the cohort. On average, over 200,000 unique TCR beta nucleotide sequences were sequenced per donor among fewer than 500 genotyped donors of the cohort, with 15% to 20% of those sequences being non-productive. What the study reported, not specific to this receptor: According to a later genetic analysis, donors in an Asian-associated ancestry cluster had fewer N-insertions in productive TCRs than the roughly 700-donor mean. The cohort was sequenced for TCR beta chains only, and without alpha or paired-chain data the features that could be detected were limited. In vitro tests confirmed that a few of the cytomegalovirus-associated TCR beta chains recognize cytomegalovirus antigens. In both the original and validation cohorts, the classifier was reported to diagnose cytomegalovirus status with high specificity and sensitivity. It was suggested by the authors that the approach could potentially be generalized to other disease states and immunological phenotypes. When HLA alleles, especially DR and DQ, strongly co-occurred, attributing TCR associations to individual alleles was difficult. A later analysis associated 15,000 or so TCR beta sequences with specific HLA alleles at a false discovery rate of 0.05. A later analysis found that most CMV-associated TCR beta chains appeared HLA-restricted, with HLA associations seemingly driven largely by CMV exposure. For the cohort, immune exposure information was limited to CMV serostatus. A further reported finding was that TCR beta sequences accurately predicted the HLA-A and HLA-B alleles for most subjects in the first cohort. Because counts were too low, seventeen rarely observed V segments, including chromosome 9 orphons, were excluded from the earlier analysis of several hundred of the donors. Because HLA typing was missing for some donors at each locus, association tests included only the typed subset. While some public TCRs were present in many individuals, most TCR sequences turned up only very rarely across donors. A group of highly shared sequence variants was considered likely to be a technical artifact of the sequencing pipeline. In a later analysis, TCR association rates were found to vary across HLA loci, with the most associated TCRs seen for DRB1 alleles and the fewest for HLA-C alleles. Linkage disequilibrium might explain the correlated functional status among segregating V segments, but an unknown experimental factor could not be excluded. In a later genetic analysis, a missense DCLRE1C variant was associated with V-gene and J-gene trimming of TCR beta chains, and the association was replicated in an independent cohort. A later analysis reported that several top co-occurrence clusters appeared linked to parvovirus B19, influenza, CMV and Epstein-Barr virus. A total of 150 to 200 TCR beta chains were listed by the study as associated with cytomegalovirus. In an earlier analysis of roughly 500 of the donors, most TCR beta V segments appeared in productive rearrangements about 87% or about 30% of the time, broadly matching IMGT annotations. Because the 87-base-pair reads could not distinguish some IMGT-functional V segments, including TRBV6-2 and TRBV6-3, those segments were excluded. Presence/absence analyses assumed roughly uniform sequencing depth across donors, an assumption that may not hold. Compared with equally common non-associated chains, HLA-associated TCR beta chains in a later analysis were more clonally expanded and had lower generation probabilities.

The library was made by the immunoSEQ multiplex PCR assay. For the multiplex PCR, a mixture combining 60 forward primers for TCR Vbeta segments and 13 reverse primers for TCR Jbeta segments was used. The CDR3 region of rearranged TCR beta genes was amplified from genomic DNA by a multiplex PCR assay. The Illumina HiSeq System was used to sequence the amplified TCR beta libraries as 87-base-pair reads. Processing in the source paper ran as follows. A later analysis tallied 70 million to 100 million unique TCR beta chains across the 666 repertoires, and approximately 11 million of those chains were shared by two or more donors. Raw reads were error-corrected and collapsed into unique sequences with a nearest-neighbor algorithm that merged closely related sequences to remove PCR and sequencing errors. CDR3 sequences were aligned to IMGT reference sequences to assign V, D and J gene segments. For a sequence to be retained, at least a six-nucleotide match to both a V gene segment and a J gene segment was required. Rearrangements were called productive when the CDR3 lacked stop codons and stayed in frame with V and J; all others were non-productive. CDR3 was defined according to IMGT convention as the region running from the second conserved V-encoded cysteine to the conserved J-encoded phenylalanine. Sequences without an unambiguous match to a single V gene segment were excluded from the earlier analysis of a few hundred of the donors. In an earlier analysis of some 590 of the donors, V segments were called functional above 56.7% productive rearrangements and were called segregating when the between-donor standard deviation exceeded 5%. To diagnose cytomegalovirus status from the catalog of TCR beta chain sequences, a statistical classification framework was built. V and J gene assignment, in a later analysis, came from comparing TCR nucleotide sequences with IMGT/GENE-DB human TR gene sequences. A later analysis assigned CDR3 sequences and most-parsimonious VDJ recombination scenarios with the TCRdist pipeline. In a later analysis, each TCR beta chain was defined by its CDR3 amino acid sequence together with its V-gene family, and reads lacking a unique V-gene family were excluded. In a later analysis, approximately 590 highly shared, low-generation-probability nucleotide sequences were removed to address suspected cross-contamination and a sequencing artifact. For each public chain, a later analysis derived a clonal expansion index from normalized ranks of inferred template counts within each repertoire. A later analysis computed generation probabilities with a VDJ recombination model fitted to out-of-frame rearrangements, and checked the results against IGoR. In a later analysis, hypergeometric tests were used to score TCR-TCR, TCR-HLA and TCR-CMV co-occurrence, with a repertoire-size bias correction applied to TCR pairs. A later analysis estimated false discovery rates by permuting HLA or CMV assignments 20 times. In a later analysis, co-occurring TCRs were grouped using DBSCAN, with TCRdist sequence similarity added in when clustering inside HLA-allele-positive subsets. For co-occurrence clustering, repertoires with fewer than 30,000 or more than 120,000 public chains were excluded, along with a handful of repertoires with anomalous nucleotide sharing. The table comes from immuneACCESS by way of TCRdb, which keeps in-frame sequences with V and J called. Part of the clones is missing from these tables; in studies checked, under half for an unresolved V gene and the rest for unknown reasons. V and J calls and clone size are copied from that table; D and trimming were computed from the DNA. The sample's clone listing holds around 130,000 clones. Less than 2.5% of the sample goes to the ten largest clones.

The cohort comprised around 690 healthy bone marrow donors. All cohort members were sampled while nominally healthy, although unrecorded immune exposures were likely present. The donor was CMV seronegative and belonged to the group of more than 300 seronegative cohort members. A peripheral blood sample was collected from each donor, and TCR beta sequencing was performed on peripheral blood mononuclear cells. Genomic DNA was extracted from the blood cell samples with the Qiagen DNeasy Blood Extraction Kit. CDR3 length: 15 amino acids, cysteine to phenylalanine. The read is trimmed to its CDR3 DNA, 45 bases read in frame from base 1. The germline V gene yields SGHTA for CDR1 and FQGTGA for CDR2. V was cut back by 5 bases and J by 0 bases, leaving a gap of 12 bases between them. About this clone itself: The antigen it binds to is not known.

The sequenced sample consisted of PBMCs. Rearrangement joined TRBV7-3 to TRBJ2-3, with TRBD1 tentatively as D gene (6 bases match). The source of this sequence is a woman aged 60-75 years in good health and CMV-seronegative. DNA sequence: TGTGCCAGCAGCCAAACAGGGTTGAGCACAGATACGCAGTATTTT. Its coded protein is CASSQTGLSTDTQYF.